This T cell receptor (beta chain) was profiled in a study of blood T cell repertoires in COVID-19. Study-level background: Some COVID-19 samples were acute and others convalescent; all came from the United States, Italy and Spain. T cells, B-cell-depleted T cells, or PBMCs provided the cDNA or gDNA that served as material.

CDR1 is MNHNY, CDR2 SVGAGI, per germline (reference sequence). The CDR3 consists of 16 residues. Losses at the gene ends were 6 bases for V and 7 bases for J; bases not matched to a gene: 8. Original analysis: How many nucleated cells were present was estimated from reference gene primer amplification. Profiling relied on immunoSEQ multiplex PCR, and the TCRdb table lists in-frame clones only, not all of them. The V and J calls and clone size are taken from that table; D and trimming were inferred from the DNA. This table has approximately 170,000 clones, around 80% appearing once. The sequencing input was peripheral blood. The V gene is TRBV6-6, the J gene TRBJ2-2, with 13 bases identical to TRBD2. The TCR originated in a man aged 55 to 69 with active or convalescent COVID-19. CDR3 bases: TGTGCCAGCAGAACTAGCGGGAGGGCCTATAGCGGGGAGCTGTTTTTT. It encodes CASRTSGRAYSGELFF.